This T cell receptor (beta chain) stems from a study of shared clonotypes between healthy human individuals. Overall study findings and caveats: Of the naive CD4 clonotypes, about 5% were shared across several donors. Relative to clonotypes present in all four donors, those not shared had lower generation probabilities.

Turning to this clone: The antigen is undetermined.

All participating donors were Caucasian adults from Nashville, Tennessee. V was pared by 4 bases and J by 0 bases, with 17 bases between. Germline CDR1 is SGDLS and CDR2 is YYNGEE. This CDR3 contains 16 residues. The protocol was immunoSEQ multiplex PCR, while the TCRdb copy is restricted to in-frame clones and leaves out a portion. The sample shows 2 million to 2.5 million clones, approximately 95% of them seen only once. Sequenced input: naive CD4+ T cells from PBMCs. Described subset: CD45RA+ positively selected. The receptor was derived from a man aged 18-30 years in good health. Some clones in this sample may be carry-over from other donors' samples. This chain uses TRBV9 with TRBJ2-7; tentative D call: TRBD1 (5 bases). The CDR3 region has the DNA TGTGCCAGCAGCCTCCAAGCAGGGAAGGGCTCCTACGAGCAGTACTTC. Translated: CASSLQAGKGSYEQYF.